Detailed here is one TCR beta chain. These data come from a study of T cell changes during pregnancy in multiple sclerosis. Sequenced by immunoSEQ multiplex PCR; TCRdb stores in-frame clones only, minus some. Found here are 45,000 to 60,000 clones, around nine tenths of them singletons; the top ten hold about 2%. CDR3 length equals 17 residues. Germline values: CDR1 SGHTA, CDR2 FQGTGA. Unmatched junction bases numbered 9, after V lost 3 bases and J lost 0 bases. The source is a female donor with multiple sclerosis, enrolled in a pregnancy study. Source: peripheral blood, taken in the first trimester of pregnancy. The chain recombines TRBV7-3 with TRBJ2-3; 7 bases are a match to TRBD1. The CDR3: CASSFGRAGGSTDTQYF. CDR3 nucleotide sequence: TGTGCCAGCAGCTTTGGGCGGGCAGGGGGAAGCACAGATACGCAGTATTTT.